This T cell receptor (beta chain) was recorded in a study of T cell repertoires in cytomegalovirus infection. On the study more broadly: Based on public TCR beta signatures, there were indications of CMV infection and of a matching HLA type.

Findings and limits, study-wide: CMV-specific TCR beta clonotypes restricted by HLA-C were the ones dominating the ex vivo response.

Only a few counts were recorded for this clonotype. Its antigen is as yet unknown. TCRdb called the reads again in MiXCR, with one record for every CDR3 protein. This repertoire shows about 340,000 distinct CDR3 sequences, about 29% found once; its top ten account for around 19%. The CDR3 has 14 amino acids. The germline V gene has CDR1 SGHVS and CDR2 FNYEAQ. The V segment lost 6 bases and the J segment 7 bases; nucleotides outside the gene matches: 9. The V and J genes are TRBV7-6 and TRBJ2-7; 10 bases are shared with TRBD2. The TCR was taken from a human donor in good health (CMV status not recorded). Some clones in this sample may be carry-over from other donors' samples. The material was cultured PBMCs, obtained from culture after CMV antigen stimulation. The CDR3 here is CASSFSGGPGEQYF. CDR3 DNA: TGTGCCAGCAGTTTTAGCGGGGGGCCCGGGGAGCAGTACTTC.